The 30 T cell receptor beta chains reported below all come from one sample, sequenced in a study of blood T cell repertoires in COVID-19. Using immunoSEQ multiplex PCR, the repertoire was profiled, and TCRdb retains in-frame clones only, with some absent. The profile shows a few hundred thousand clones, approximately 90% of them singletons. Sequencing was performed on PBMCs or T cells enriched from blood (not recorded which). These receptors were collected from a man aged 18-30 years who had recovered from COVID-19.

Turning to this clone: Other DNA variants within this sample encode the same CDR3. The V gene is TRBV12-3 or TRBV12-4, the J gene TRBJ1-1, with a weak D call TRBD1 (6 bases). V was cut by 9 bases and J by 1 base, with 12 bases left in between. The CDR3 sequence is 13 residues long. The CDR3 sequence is CASTIQGNTEAFF. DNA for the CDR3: TGTGCCAGTACGATACAGGGGAACACTGAAGCTTTCTTT.

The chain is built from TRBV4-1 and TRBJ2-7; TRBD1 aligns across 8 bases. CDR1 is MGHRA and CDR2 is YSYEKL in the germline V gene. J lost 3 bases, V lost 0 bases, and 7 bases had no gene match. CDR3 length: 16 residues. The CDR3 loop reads CASSQDLGTGLYEQYF. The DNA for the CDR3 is TGCGCCAGCAGCCAAGATTTAGGGACAGGTCTCTACGAGCAGTACTTC.

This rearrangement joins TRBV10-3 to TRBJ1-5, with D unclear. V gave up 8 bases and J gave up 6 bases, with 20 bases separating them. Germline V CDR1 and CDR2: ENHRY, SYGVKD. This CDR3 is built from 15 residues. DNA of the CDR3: TGTGCCATCGCCCCTGGGCTGAACGAGGGTCAGCCCCAGCATTTT. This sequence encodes CAIAPGLNEGQPQHF.

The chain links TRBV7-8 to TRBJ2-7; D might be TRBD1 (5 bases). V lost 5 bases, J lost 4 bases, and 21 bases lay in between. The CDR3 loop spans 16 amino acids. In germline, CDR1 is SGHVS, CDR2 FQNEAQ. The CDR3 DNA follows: TGTGCCAGCAGCCGCGTCGCTGGGGCTTTATTGTACGAGCAGTACTTC. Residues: CASSRVAGALLYEQYF. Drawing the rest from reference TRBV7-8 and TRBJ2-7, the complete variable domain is GAGVSQSPRYKVAKRGQDVALRCDPISGHVSLFWYQQALGQGPEFLTYFQNEAQLDKSGLPSDRFFAERPEGSVSTLKIQRTQQEDSAVYLCASSRVAGALLYEQYFGPGTRLTVT.

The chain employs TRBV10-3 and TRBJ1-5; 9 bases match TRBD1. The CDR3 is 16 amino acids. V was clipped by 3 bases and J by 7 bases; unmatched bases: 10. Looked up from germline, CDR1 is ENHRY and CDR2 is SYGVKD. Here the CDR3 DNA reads TGTGCCATCAGTGACCCCTTGGACAGGGGAGGACAGCCCCAGCATTTT. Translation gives CAISDPLDRGGQPQHF.

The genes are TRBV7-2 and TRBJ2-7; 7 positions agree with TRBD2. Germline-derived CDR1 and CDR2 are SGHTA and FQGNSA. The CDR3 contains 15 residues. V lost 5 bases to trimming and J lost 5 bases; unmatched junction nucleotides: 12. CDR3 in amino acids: CASSPRTSLRDEQYF. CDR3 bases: TGTGCCAGCAGCCCAAGGACTAGTTTGAGGGACGAGCAGTACTTC.

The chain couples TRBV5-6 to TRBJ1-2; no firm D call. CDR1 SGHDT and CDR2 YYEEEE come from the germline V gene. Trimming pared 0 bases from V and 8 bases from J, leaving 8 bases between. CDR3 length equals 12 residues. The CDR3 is CASSLGGIGYTF. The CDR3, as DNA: TGTGCCAGCAGCTTGGGAGGGATCGGCTACACCTTC.

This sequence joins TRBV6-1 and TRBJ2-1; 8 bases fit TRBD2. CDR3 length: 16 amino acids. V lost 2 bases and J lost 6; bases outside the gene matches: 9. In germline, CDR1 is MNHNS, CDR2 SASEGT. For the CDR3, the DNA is TGTGCCAGCAGTGAACTAGCGGGTGGGACTTCCAATGAGCAGTTCTTC. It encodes CASSELAGGTSNEQFF.

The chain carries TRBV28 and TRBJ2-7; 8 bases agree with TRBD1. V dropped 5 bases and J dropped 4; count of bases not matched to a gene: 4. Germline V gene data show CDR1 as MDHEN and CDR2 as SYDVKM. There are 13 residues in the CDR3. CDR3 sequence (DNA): TGTGCCAGCAGTCCCCGGGACAGGTACGAGCAGTACTTC. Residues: CASSPRDRYEQYF.

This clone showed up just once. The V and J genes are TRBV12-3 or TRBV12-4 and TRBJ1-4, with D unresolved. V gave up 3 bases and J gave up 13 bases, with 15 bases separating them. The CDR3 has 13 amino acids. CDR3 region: CASSFGRGLGLFF. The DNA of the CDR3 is TGTGCCAGCAGTTTTGGGAGAGGGTTAGGACTGTTTTTT.

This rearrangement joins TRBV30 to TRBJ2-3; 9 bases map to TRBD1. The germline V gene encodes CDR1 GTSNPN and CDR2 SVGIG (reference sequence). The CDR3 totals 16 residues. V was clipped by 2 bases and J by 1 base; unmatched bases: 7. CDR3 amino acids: CAWSLTRDRGTDTQYF. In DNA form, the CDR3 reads TGTGCCTGGAGTCTTACCCGGGACAGGGGCACAGATACGCAGTATTTT.

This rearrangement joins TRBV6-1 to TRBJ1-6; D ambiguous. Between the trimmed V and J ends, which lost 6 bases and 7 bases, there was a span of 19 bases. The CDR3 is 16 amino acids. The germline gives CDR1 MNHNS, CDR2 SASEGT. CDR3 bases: TGTGCCAGCAGCGAAAAGACGGGAACTTCCAATTCACCCCTCCACTTT. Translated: CASSEKTGTSNSPLHF.

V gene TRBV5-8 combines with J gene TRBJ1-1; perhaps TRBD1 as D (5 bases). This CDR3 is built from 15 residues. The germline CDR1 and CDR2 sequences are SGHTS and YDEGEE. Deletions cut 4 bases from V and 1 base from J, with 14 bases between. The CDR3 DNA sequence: TGTGCCAGCAGCCGCGGGGGGGGGAAGAACACTGAAGCTTTCTTT. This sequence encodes CASSRGGGKNTEAFF.

The CDR3 loop is CASISGSSNQPQHF. The CDR3 DNA reads TGTGCCAGCATTTCAGGATCTAGCAATCAGCCCCAGCATTTT. The chain employs TRBV28 and TRBJ1-5, with D unresolved. This CDR3 has 14 residues. Germline-derived CDR1 and CDR2 are MDHEN and SYDVKM. The V end was cut by 7 bases, the J end by 0 bases, with 10 bases between.

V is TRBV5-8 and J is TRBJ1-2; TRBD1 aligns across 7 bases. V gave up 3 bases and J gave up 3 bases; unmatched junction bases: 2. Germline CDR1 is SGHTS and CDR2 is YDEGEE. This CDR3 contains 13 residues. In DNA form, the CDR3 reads TGTGCCAGCAGCTCGGGACAGCACTATGGCTACACCTTC. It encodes CASSSGQHYGYTF.

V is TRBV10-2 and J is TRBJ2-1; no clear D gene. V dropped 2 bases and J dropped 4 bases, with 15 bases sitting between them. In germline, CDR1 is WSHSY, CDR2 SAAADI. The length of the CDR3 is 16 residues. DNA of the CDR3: TGCGCCAGCAGTGAGGTAGTAGCCCTACCTTACAATGAGCAGTTCTTC. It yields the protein CASSEVVALPYNEQFF.

The CDR3 reads CASSFLAGDSYNEQFF. The CDR3 DNA reads as TGTGCCAGCAGTTTTCTAGCGGGAGATTCCTACAATGAGCAGTTCTTC. This rearrangement joins TRBV2 to TRBJ2-1; 10 bases map to TRBD2. Trimming cost V 5 bases and J 1 base; bases outside gene matches: 5. The CDR3 is made up of 16 amino acids. Germline CDR1 and CDR2: SNHLY and FYNNEI.

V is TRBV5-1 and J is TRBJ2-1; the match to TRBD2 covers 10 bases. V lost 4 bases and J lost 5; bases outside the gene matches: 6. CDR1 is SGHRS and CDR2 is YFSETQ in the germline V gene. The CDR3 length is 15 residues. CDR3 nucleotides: TGCGCCAGCAGCGTGACTAGCGGGCGAGACAATGAGCAGTTCTTC. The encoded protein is CASSVTSGRDNEQFF.

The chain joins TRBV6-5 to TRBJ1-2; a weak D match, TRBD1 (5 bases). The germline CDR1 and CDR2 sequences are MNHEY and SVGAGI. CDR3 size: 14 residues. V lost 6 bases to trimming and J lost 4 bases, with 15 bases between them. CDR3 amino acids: CASSSGGVSYGYTF. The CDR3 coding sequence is TGTGCCAGCAGCTCGGGGGGGGTCAGCTATGGCTACACCTTC.

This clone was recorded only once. The CDR3 region has the DNA TGTGCCAGCAGCCAACCGGGGGTCTCCTATAATTCACCCCTCCACTTT. This codes for CASSQPGVSYNSPLHF. This chain joins TRBV3-1 (or the pseudogene TRBV3-2) and TRBJ1-6, with D possibly matching TRBD1 (5 bases). The CDR3 contains 16 residues. V lost 2 bases and J lost 0, with 8 bases in between. From germline, CDR1 is LGHDT and CDR2 YNNKEL (reference sequence).

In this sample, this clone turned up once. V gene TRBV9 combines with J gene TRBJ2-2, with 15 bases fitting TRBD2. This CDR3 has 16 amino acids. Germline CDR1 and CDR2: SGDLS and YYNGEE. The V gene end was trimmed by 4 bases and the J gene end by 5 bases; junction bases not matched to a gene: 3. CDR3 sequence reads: CASSTGLAGGTGELFF. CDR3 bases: TGTGCCAGCAGCACGGGACTAGCGGGGGGAACCGGGGAGCTGTTTTTT.

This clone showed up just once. The CDR3 sequence is CASRRTVTGGAEAFF. CDR3 nucleotides: TGTGCCAGCAGACGGACTGTGACAGGGGGAGCTGAAGCTTTCTTT. V usage is TRBV7-9 and J usage is TRBJ1-1; 9 bases align to TRBD1. The CDR3 runs to 15 residues. The germline gives CDR1 SEHNR, CDR2 FQNEAQ (reference sequence). With V trimmed by 6 bases and J by 6 bases, 11 bases remained unmatched.

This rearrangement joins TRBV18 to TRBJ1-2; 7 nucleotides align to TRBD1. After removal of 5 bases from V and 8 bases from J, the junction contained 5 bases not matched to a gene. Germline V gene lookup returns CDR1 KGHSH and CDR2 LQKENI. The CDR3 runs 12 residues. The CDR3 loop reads CASSATGDGYTF. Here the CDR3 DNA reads TGTGCCAGCTCAGCTACAGGGGACGGCTACACCTTC.

CDR3 DNA: TGCGCCAGCTCGGAGATGAACACTGAAGCTTTCTTT. Translating it yields CASSEMNTEAFF. The genes are TRBV10-2 and TRBJ1-1; D not resolved. Germline V gene data show CDR1 as WSHSY and CDR2 as SAAADI. This CDR3 is built from 12 residues. Trimming shortened V by 8 bases and J by 0 bases, and 7 bases separated the two germline ends.

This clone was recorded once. The chain's CDR3 is CASSLAYLAGGSNEQFF. As DNA, the CDR3 is TGTGCCAGCAGCTTAGCGTATCTAGCGGGGGGGAGTAATGAGCAGTTCTTC. V and J are TRBV11-1 and TRBJ2-1, with TRBD2 matching over 12 bases. Trimming took 0 bases from V and 7 from J; bases not matched to a gene: 7. The CDR3 spans 17 residues. The germline CDR1 and CDR2 sequences are SGHAT and FQDESV (reference sequence). Looking up the rest from reference TRBV11-1 and TRBJ2-1 gives the full variable domain: EAEVAQSPRYKITEKSQAVAFWCDPISGHATLYWYRQILGQGPELLVQFQDESVVDDSQLPKDRFSAERLKGVDSTLKIQPAELGDSAMYLCASSLAYLAGGSNEQFFGPGTRLTVL.

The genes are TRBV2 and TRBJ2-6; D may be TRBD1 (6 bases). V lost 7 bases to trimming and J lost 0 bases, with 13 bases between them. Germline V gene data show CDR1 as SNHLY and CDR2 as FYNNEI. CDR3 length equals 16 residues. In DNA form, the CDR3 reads TGTGCCAGCAATAGACAGGCCCTCTCTGGGGCCAACGTCCTGACTTTC. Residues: CASNRQALSGANVLTF.

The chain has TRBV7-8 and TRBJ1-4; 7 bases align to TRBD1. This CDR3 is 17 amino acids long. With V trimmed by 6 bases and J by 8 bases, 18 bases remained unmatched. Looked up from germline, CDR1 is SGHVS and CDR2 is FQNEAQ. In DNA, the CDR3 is TGTGCCAGCAGGAGCAGCTTCAGTGACAGGGATGGAGAAAAACTGTTTTTT. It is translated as CASRSSFSDRDGEKLFF.

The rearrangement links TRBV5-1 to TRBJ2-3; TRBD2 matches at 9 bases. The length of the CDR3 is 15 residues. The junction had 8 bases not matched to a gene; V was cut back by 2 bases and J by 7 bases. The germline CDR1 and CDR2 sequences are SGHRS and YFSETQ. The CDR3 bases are TGCGCCAGCAGCTTACTGACTAGCGGTACGAATACGCAGTATTTT. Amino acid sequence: CASSLLTSGTNTQYF.

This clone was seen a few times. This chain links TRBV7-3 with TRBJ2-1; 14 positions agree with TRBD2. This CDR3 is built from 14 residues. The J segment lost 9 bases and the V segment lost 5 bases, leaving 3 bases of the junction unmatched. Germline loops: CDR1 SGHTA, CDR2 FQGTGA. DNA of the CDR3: TGTGCCAGCAGCCCGGGACTAGCGGGAGCTGAGCAGTTCTTC. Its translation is CASSPGLAGAEQFF.

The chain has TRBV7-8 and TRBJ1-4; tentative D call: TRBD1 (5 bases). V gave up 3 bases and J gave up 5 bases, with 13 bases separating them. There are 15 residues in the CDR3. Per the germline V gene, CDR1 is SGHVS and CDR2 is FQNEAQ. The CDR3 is CASSLSADRNEKLFF. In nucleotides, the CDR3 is TGTGCCAGCAGCTTGTCCGCAGACAGAAATGAAAAACTGTTTTTT. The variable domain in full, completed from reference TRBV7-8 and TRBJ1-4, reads GAGVSQSPRYKVAKRGQDVALRCDPISGHVSLFWYQQALGQGPEFLTYFQNEAQLDKSGLPSDRFFAERPEGSVSTLKIQRTQQEDSAVYLCASSLSADRNEKLFFGSGTQLSVL.